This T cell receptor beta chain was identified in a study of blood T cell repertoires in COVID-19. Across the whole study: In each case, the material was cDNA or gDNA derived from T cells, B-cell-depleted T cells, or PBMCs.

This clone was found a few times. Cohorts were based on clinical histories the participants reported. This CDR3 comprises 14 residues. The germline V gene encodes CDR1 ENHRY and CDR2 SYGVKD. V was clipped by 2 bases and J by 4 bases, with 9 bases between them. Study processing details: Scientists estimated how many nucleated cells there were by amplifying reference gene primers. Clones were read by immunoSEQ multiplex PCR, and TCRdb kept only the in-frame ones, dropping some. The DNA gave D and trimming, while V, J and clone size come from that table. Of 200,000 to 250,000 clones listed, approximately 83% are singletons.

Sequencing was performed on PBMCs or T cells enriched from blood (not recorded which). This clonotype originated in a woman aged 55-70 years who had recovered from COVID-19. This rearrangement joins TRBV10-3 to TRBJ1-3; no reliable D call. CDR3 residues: CAISEPRGGNTIYF. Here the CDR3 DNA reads TGTGCCATCAGTGAGCCTCGAGGGGGAAACACCATATATTTT.